This T cell receptor (beta chain) was observed in a study of CD8+ T cells in alopecia areata. Described treatment: oral pan-JAK inhibitor, 5-10 mg twice daily. The germline V gene encodes CDR1 MNHEY and CDR2 SVGAGI. With V trimmed by 6 bases and J by 1 base, 8 bases remained unmatched. The CDR3 is 15 residues long. As the sequencing template, cDNA was produced by extracting RNA and reverse transcribing it. Libraries were prepared by immunoSEQ multiplex PCR; TCRdb keeps only in-frame clonotypes and omits some of them. The sample includes fewer than 250,000 clones, 64% of them seen just once. The genes are TRBV6-5 and TRBJ2-7, with 8 bases that match TRBD1. Sequenced here: CD4+ T cells sorted from blood, sampled at week 4, from a patient treated with tofacitinib. The receptor was isolated from a human donor with alopecia areata. CDR3 in DNA: TGTGCCAGCAGCCCTCAGGGGGCGCGATCCTACGAGCAGTACTTC. It specifies CASSPQGARSYEQYF.